These 18 T cell receptor beta chains share one sample of origin, sequenced in a study of shared clonotypes between healthy human individuals. Clones were read by immunoSEQ multiplex PCR, and TCRdb kept only the in-frame ones, dropping some. The sample has about 1.5 million clones, around 98% seen once. Sample: naive CD4+ T cells sorted from blood. Subset indicated: CD45RA+ positively selected. Receptor source: a young man in good health.

This clone has only one observation. V gene TRBV9 combines with J gene TRBJ1-5; D might be TRBD1 (5 bases). Trimming cost V 0 bases and J 0 bases, with 7 bases left between them. From germline, CDR1 is SGDLS and CDR2 YYNGEE. CDR3 size: 15 residues. CDR3 in amino acids: CASSVGGDSNQPQHF. CDR3 nucleotides: TGTGCCAGCAGCGTAGGAGGGGATAGCAATCAGCCCCAGCATTTT. Full variable domain (missing parts from reference TRBV9 and TRBJ1-5): DSGVTQTPKHLITATGQRVTLRCSPRSGDLSVYWYQQSLDQGLQFLIQYYNGEERAKGNILERFSAQQFPDLHSELNLSSLELGDSALYFCASSVGGDSNQPQHFGDGTRLSIL.

This clone was seen a single time. This chain uses TRBV18 with TRBJ2-5, with 8 bases aligning to TRBD1. The V gene end was trimmed by 4 bases and the J gene end by 5 bases; junction bases not matched to a gene: 12. The CDR3 runs to 16 residues. Germline values: CDR1 KGHSH, CDR2 LQKENI. The DNA of the CDR3 is TGTGCCAGCTCACGGTACCGGGACAGGAGCGAGGAGACCCAGTACTTC. Its protein product is CASSRYRDRSEETQYF.

The chain uses TRBV14 and TRBJ2-7, with a weak D call TRBD1 (6 bases). This CDR3 is built from 15 residues. The V and J ends lost 1 base and 1 base respectively, with 11 bases between them. The germline gives CDR1 SGHDN, CDR2 FVKESK. In nucleotides, the CDR3 is TGTGCCAGCAGCCAAGGGACAGCTCGATCCTACGAGCAGTACTTC. Translated, it gives CASSQGTARSYEQYF.

The V and J genes are TRBV10-1 and TRBJ2-2, with 7 bases that match TRBD1. The length of the CDR3 is 19 residues. Germline CDR1 and CDR2: WNHNN and SYGVQD (reference sequence). V was clipped by 6 bases and J by 0 bases; unmatched bases: 16. The CDR3 is CASSTGTEGQYTNTGELFF. The CDR3 DNA sequence: TGCGCCAGCAGCACCGGGACCGAGGGACAGTATACGAACACCGGGGAGCTGTTTTTT.

The chain uses TRBV29-1 and TRBJ2-7; TRBD2 agrees at 7 bases. CDR1 and CDR2 (germline): SQVTM, ANQGSEA. The CDR3 extends over 14 amino acids. J was trimmed by 4 bases and V by 1 base; bases with no gene match: 7. CDR3 protein: CSVEVVTSVYEQYF. The CDR3 nucleotides are TGCAGCGTTGAAGTGGTAACTAGCGTTTACGAGCAGTACTTC.

This chain uses TRBV6-1 with TRBJ2-7, with 11 bases matching TRBD1. The CDR3 length is 18 residues. Trimming took 4 bases from V and 6 from J; bases not matched to a gene: 17. Germline V gene sequence: CDR1 MNHNS, CDR2 SASEGT. Here the CDR3 reads CASSAQLQPGQGVGEQYF. Here the CDR3 DNA reads TGTGCCAGCAGTGCTCAGCTACAACCGGGACAGGGGGTAGGCGAGCAGTACTTC.

The chain links TRBV2 to TRBJ2-1; D remains unclear. V was clipped by 8 bases and J by 5 bases, with 19 bases between them. The CDR3 length is 15 residues. Germline V lookup: CDR1 SNHLY, CDR2 FYNNEI. The CDR3 sequence is CASLIGGEAHNEQFF. In nucleotides, the CDR3 is TGTGCCAGCCTAATTGGTGGGGAAGCACACAATGAGCAGTTCTTC.

The chain joins TRBV27 to TRBJ2-7, with 11 positions matching TRBD2. The CDR3 is 13 amino acids. Germline V gene sequence: CDR1 MNHEY, CDR2 SMNVEV (reference sequence). The V gene end was trimmed by 5 bases and the J gene end by 6 bases; junction bases not matched to a gene: 3. The CDR3 spells CASSIAGGIEQYF. The CDR3 DNA follows: TGTGCCAGCAGTATAGCGGGAGGGATCGAGCAGTACTTC.

Here the CDR3 DNA reads TGTGCCAGCAGCCTACGGACACTTAGGAGTGGCTACACCTTC. Translating it yields CASSLRTLRSGYTF. The chain has TRBV5-5 and TRBJ1-2; D perhaps matches TRBD1 (5 bases). The CDR3 extends over 14 amino acids. The ends were cut back, 4 bases at V and 7 bases at J, with 17 bases in the middle. Germline CDR1 is SGHKS and CDR2 is YYEKEE (reference sequence).

This clone has a single count. The rearrangement links TRBV28 to TRBJ2-5; 9 bases agree with TRBD1. TRBJ2-7 explains the end of the DNA better; the J call may be wrong. The CDR3 is 15 residues long. Germline CDR1 and CDR2: MDHEN and SYDVKM. The CDR3 DNA reads as TGTGCCAGCAGGCCGGCGGGACAGGGCTTTTACGAGCAGTACTTC. It yields the protein CASRPAGQGFYEQYF.

CDR3 sequence reads: CASSPHGGPEQFF. The DNA for the CDR3 is TGTGCCAGCAGCCCTCACGGGGGGCCTGAGCAGTTCTTC. The chain employs TRBV9 and TRBJ2-1, with D tentatively TRBD2 (7 bases). There are 13 residues in the CDR3. Germline CDR1 and CDR2: SGDLS and YYNGEE. V was trimmed by 4 bases and J by 9 bases, leaving 14 bases between them.

The rearrangement joins TRBV5-6 to TRBJ1-5, with 9 bases matching TRBD1. The CDR3 length is 14 residues. Unmatched junction bases numbered 4, after V lost 3 bases and J lost 6 bases. Germline V CDR1 and CDR2: SGHDT, YYEEEE. The CDR3 DNA is TGTGCCAGCAGCTCCGGGACAGGGATTCAGCCCCAGCATTTT. This gives the protein CASSSGTGIQPQHF.

The V call is TRBV18, the J call TRBJ2-3, with 8 bases fitting TRBD2. Germline CDR1 KGHSH, CDR2 LQKENI. The CDR3 extends over 16 amino acids. V shed 0 bases, J shed 2 bases, and the junction held 4 bases outside the gene matches. The CDR3 spells CASSPPGREVTDTQYF. CDR3 DNA: TGTGCCAGCTCACCACCGGGGCGGGAGGTCACAGATACGCAGTATTTT.

The V gene is TRBV30, the J gene TRBJ1-4; D is unresolved. Germline loops: CDR1 GTSNPN, CDR2 SVGIG (reference sequence). The CDR3 has 15 residues. V was shortened by 0 bases and J by 6 bases, with 14 bases between the two germline ends. In DNA form, the CDR3 reads TGTGCCTGGAGTGTACGTACAGCTAAACATGAAAAACTGTTTTTT. It translates to CAWSVRTAKHEKLFF.

This chain uses TRBV5-1 with TRBJ1-2; 8 bases line up with TRBD1. This CDR3 comprises 18 residues. V lost 0 bases and J lost 2; bases outside the gene matches: 12. Germline V gene lookup returns CDR1 SGHRS and CDR2 YFSETQ. CDR3 residues: CASSLDGQGASSNYGYTF. DNA of the CDR3: TGCGCCAGCAGCTTGGATGGGCAGGGGGCTTCATCCAACTATGGCTACACCTTC.

Remarks on this clone: An end of the junction does not agree with germline; a read error may underlie this. The J gene is TRBJ2-3, the V gene TRBV29-1; D not certain. Germline V lookup: CDR1 SQVTM, CDR2 ANQGSEA. CDR3 size: 8 residues. CDR3 DNA: TGCAGCGTGGGTCCAAAATTTTTT. Amino acids: CSVGPKFF.

The V and J genes are TRBV18 and TRBJ1-4; D uncertain. Trimming took off 6 bases at V and 7 bases at J, with 12 bases between the two ends. This CDR3 is built from 13 residues. The germline gives CDR1 KGHSH, CDR2 LQKENI. CDR3 DNA: TGTGCCAGCTCCTCCCCGTCAGGTGAAAAACTGTTTTTT. It is translated as CASSSPSGEKLFF.

The rearrangement links TRBV5-1 to TRBJ2-3, with D possibly being TRBD1 (5 bases). V gave up 0 bases and J gave up 2 bases, with 7 bases separating them. CDR1 and CDR2 (germline): SGHRS, YFSETQ. The CDR3 sequence is 14 residues long. CDR3 DNA sequence: TGCGCCAGCAGCTTGGAACAGGACACAGATACGCAGTATTTT. Its translation: CASSLEQDTDTQYF.